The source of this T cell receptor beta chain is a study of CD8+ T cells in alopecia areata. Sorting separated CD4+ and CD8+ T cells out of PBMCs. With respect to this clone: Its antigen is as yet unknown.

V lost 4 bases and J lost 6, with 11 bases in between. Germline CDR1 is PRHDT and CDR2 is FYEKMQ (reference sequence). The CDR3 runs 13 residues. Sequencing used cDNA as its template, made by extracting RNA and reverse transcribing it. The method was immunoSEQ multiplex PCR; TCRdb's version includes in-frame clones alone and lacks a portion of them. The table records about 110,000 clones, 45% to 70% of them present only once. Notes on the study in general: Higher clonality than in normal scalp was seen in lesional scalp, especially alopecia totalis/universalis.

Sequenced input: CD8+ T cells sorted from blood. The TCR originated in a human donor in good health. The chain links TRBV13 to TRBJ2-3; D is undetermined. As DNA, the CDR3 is TGTGCCAGCAGCTCCCCACATTGGGATACGCAGTATTTT. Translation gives CASSSPHWDTQYF. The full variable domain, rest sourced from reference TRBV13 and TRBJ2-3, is AAGVIQSPRHLIKEKRETATLKCYPIPRHDTVYWYQQGPGQDPQFLISFYEKMQSDKGSIPDRFSAQQFSDYHSELNMSSLELGDSALYFCASSSPHWDTQYFGPGTRLTVL.